The present entry profiles one T cell receptor (beta chain) with its context. What it binds is not known. It was with a sample-barcoded 5' primer and a J-beta primer mix that a second PCR of roughly 7 to 12 cycles was run. Any given sample supplied a minimum of 2.5 million CDR3-containing paired-end reads. One entry per CDR3 protein, called by TCRdb with MiXCR from the 5' RACE reads. The top ten clones hold around 50% of a sample with 380,000 or so distinct CDR3 sequences, about half of them seen once. These data come from a study of blood T cells in healthy people across ages. The germline V gene encodes CDR1 LGHDT and CDR2 YNNKEL (reference sequence). Between the trimmed V and J ends, which lost 2 bases and 4 bases, there was a span of 24 bases. This CDR3 comprises 19 residues. Findings and limits, study-wide: Researchers deemed the diversity estimates from one million T cells underestimates. As age increased, TCR beta diversity per million T cells fell in a roughly linear fashion.

The sample taken for sequencing was blood. This receptor was obtained from a man in his 60s in good health. This chain links TRBV3-1 with TRBJ1-5; D perhaps matches TRBD1 (5 bases). The CDR3 region has the DNA TGTGCCAGCAGCCAAAACCCCGGGCTTGGAGGGACGGGTAATCAGCCCCAGCATTTT. This encodes CASSQNPGLGGTGNQPQHF.